This TCR beta chain was identified during a study of blood T cell repertoires in COVID-19. CDR1 SGHNT and CDR2 YENEEA come from the germline V gene. The CDR3 consists of 17 residues. The V and J ends lost 6 bases and 1 base, in that order; junction bases with no gene match: 13. Some clones are missing from TCRdb's copy, which holds only in-frame ones; the method was immunoSEQ multiplex PCR. Here the sample spans under 95,000 clones, over 75% being singletons. The V gene is TRBV11-3, the J gene TRBJ2-7; 9 nucleotides align to TRBD1. Sequencing was carried out using peripheral blood. This clonotype was sampled from a man over 45 with acute or convalescent COVID-19. CDR3 sequence reads: CASSPGTGFGISYEQYF. CDR3 in DNA: TGTGCCAGCAGTCCCGGGACAGGGTTTGGTATATCCTACGAGCAGTACTTC.